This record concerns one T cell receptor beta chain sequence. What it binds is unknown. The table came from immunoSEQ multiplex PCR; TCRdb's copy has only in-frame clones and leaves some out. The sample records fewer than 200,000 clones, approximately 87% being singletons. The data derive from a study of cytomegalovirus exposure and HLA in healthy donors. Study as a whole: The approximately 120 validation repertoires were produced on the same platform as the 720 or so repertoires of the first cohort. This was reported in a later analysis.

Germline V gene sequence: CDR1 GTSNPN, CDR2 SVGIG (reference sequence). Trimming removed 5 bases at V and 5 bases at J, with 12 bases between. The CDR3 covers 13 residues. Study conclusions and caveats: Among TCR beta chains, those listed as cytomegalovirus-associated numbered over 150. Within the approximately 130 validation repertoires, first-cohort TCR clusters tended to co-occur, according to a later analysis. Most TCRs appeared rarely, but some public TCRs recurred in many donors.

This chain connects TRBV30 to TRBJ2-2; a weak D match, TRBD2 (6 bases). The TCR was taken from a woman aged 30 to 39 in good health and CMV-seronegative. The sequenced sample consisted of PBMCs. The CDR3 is CAWGGLMTGELFF. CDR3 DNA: TGTGCCTGGGGAGGACTAATGACCGGGGAGCTGTTTTTT. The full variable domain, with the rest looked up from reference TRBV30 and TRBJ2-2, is SQTIHQWPATLVQPVGSPLSLECTVEGTSNPNLYWYRQAAGRGLQLLFYSVGIGQISSEVPQNLSASRPQDRQFILSSKKLLLSDSGFYLCAWGGLMTGELFFGEGSRLTVL.